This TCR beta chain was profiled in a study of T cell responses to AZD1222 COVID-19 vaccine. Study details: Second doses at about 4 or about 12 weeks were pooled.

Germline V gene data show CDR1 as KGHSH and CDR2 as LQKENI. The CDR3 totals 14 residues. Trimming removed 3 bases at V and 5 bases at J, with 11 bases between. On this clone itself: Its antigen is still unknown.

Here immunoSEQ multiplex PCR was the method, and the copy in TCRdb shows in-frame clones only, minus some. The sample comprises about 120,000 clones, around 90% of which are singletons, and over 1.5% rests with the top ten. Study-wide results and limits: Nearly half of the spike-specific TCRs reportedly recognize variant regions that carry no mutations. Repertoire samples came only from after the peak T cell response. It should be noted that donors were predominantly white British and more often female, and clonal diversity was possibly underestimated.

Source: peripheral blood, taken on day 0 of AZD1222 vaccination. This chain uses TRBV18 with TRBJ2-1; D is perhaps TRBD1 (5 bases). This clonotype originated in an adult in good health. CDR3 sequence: CASSPNQGNNEQFF. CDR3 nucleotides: TGTGCCAGCTCACCGAACCAGGGTAACAATGAGCAGTTCTTC.